Here is one T cell receptor (beta chain) with its context. This clonotype was recorded at least ten times. Which antigen it targets is not known. No much larger clonotype is one base removed from it; base qualities were not supplied. To synthesize cDNA, template-switch 5'RACE was performed with a primer carrying a 10-nucleotide random unique molecular identifier so that each TCR transcript was tagged. Every sequencing run covered 15-18 subjects and yielded more than 160 million TCR-beta sequences. The RNeasy kit was used to extract total RNA. TCR-beta VDJ regions were amplified with primers for the TCR constant region and the 5'RACE anchor, using the KAPA Real-time Library Amplification kit. Sample indexes and Illumina adaptors were added in a first PCR, after which library yield was increased in a second PCR. After Ampure bead purification, the roughly 650 bp TCR product was size-selected on a 2% E-gel SizeSelection system. Library quality was checked on a Bioanalyzer, concentration was measured with Qubit, and libraries were quantified with the Kapa Library Quantification kit before pooling. An Illumina HiSeq 2500 was used to sequence the libraries paired-end at 2 x 150 bp. To increase sequence diversity, about 25-30% phiX was spiked into each library pool. Concerning the study's data processing: Quality-filtered reads were processed with the UMI-based MiGEC pipeline, and over 80% of raw TCR sequences were removed by the MiGEC pipeline during error correction. IMGT germline references were used for alignment of VDJ genes, and clonotypes were defined by a unique CDR3 amino acid sequence together with V-J genes. Clonal expansion, Shannon diversity, and CDR3 relatedness (CalcPairwiseDistances, ClusterSamples) were evaluated with VDJtools, and phylogenetic trees were built with CLCbio workbench. Clones with at least 8 unique UMIs were defined as expanded, with this threshold being based on coefficient-of-variation modelling across technical triplicates. Starting from the raw public reads, TCRdb applied fastp trimming at Q25, assembled clones with MiXCR and retained in-frame beta chains. Rows merge per CDR3 protein into single entries with the most common DNA and genes. TCRdb's processing, not the authors' own work, is the source of the V and J calls. The sample contains fewer than 50,000 distinct CDR3 sequences, roughly 13% of them found a single time. In total, the top ten clones hold over 9.5% of the sample.

This sample is part of a study of neurological immune-mediated disorders (dated by TCRdb to the late 2010s). Notes on the research overall: The study compared peripheral blood TCR-beta repertoires of HTLV-I-associated myelopathy (HAM/TSP) patients, multiple sclerosis patients and healthy controls using UMI-based sequencing. The 100 to 110 TCR-beta libraries covered PBMC samples along with longitudinal samples, technical triplicates, and paired sorted CD4+ and CD8+ T-cell subsets. Each longitudinal HAM/TSP and healthy donor was sampled at 3 time-points spaced at roughly 3-45 month intervals. Of the 68 subjects in the cohort, about 14 were HAM/TSP patients, approximately 34 were multiple sclerosis patients, and approximately 20 were healthy controls.

What this sample's time point label stands for: longitudinal time-point 3. Blood bank volunteers in Maryland, USA served as the healthy controls. Libraries from unsorted PBMCs were made from 2 million PBMCs kept in RNAlater at -80 degrees C until RNA extraction. Peripheral blood was subjected to Ficoll-Hypaque density gradient centrifugation to isolate PBMCs, which were then cryopreserved in liquid nitrogen. Overall study results and their limits: No identical CDR3 amino acid sequences were shared among expanded clones across subjects, suggesting private TCR-beta repertoires in all groups. The highest TCR clonal expansion was observed in HAM/TSP patients, whereas the lowest was observed in MS patients, even when compared with healthy controls.

The CDR3 holds 15 amino acids from the cysteine to the phenylalanine. Left in the record is the CDR3 DNA by itself, 45 bases read in frame from the first base. The CDR1 and CDR2 encoded by the germline V gene are SGHRS and YFSETQ. V is pared back by 0 bases and J by 5 bases, with 14 bases lying between the germline termini. The rearranged segments are TRBV5-1 and TRBJ2-5, with TRBD1 tentatively as D gene (5 bases match). The material sequenced was PBMCs. This sequence was found in a man aged 25 to 45 in good health. Read as DNA, the sequence is TGCGCCAGCAGCTTGGCCCTAGGGCCAGGGGAGACCCAGTACTTC. Its protein product is CASSLALGPGETQYF.